This T cell receptor beta chain was recorded in a study of response to subunit inactivated influenza vaccine. V was cut by 6 bases and J by 0 bases, with 6 bases left in between. Germline assignment: CDR1 DFQATT and CDR2 SNEGSKA (reference sequence). The CDR3 contains 12 residues. One entry per CDR3 protein results from TCRdb running MiXCR on the RT-PCR reads. In the table there are hundreds of thousands of distinct CDR3 sequences, roughly 23% of which are singletons. The sample here was CD4+ T cells sorted from PBMCs, taken about 5 days after vaccination. The TCR sequence derives from a man aged 50-59 years who received an inactivated influenza vaccine. V is TRBV20-1 and J is TRBJ2-1; unclear D gene. In DNA form, the CDR3 reads TGCAGTGCACGACGCTCCTACAATGAGCAGTTCTTC. Translation: CSARRSYNEQFF.